Below, 18 T cell receptor beta chains from the same sample are listed, as sequenced in a study of blood T cell repertoires in COVID-19. Sequencing was performed with immunoSEQ multiplex PCR; in TCRdb, only in-frame clones are kept and a portion is missing. The sample records hundreds of thousands of clones, 85% to 90% being singletons. Sequencing was done on a sample of PBMCs or T cells enriched from blood (not recorded which). These receptors came from a woman aged 18-29 years with acute COVID-19.

For the CDR3, the DNA is TGTGCCAGCAGCTTAGGCGAGGGAAGTACGCAGTATTTT. Amino acid sequence: CASSLGEGSTQYF. This chain connects TRBV11-3 to TRBJ2-3; a weak D match, TRBD2 (5 bases). This CDR3 is 13 amino acids long. V lost 1 base and J 8 bases, leaving 10 bases between the germline ends. The V gene's germline CDR1 is SGHNT and CDR2 YENEEA.

The chain couples TRBV28 to TRBJ2-7, with TRBD2 matching 8 bases. Germline V CDR1 and CDR2: MDHEN, SYDVKM. V dropped 6 bases and J dropped 4; count of bases not matched to a gene: 11. This CDR3 contains 15 residues. This chain's CDR3 is CASRPASGRAYEQYF. The CDR3 nucleotides read TGTGCCAGCAGACCTGCTAGCGGGCGGGCTTACGAGCAGTACTTC.

In its sample, this clone was seen once. The V gene is TRBV24-1, the J gene TRBJ1-2, with 8 positions matching TRBD1. Trimming at V came to 9 bases and at J to 3 bases, leaving 8 bases not matched to a gene. The CDR3 length is 14 residues. From germline, CDR1 is KGHDR and CDR2 SFDVKD. The CDR3, as DNA: TGTGCCACCTCCCCAGGGGGCGCTCACTATGGCTACACCTTC. The encoded protein is CATSPGGAHYGYTF.

The rearrangement joins TRBV28 to TRBJ1-5; 7 bases align to TRBD1. Germline loops: CDR1 MDHEN, CDR2 SYDVKM. Trimming cost V 6 bases and J 2 bases; bases outside gene matches: 4. The CDR3 has 14 residues. CDR3 bases: TGTGCCAGCAGCGTAGGACAGGGCAATCAGCCCCAGCATTTT. As protein: CASSVGQGNQPQHF. The full variable domain, in which reference TRBV28 and TRBJ1-5 provide the parts outside the CDR3, is DVKVTQSSRYLVKRTGEKVFLECVQDMDHENMFWYRQDPGLGLRLIYFSYDVKMKEKGDIPEGYSVSREKKERFSLILESASTNQTSMYLCASSVGQGNQPQHFGDGTRLSIL.

The chain joins TRBV28 to TRBJ1-1; 8 bases fit TRBD1. CDR1 is MDHEN and CDR2 is SYDVKM in the germline V gene. The CDR3 spans 16 residues. With V trimmed by 6 bases and J by 0 bases, 9 bases remained unmatched. CDR3 in amino acids: CASRENRGTMNTEAFF. In DNA form, the CDR3 reads TGTGCCAGCAGAGAAAACAGGGGGACTATGAACACTGAAGCTTTCTTT.

This sequence joins TRBV28 and TRBJ1-2; D is possibly TRBD1 (5 bases). CDR3 length equals 13 residues. Germline V CDR1 and CDR2: MDHEN, SYDVKM. Trimming removed 8 bases at V and 8 bases at J, with 18 bases between. Here the CDR3 reads CASGLGDVGGYTF. CDR3 coding DNA: TGTGCCAGCGGACTAGGGGACGTTGGGGGCTACACCTTC.

In DNA form, the CDR3 reads TGTGCCAGTAGTATTGACACGGGGGAGACCCAGTACTTC. The encoded protein is CASSIDTGETQYF. This sequence joins TRBV19 and TRBJ2-5, with TRBD2 as a possible D gene (5 bases). Deletions cut 3 bases from V and 5 bases from J, with 10 bases between. The CDR3 extends over 13 amino acids. CDR1 and CDR2 from the germline V gene are LNHDA and SQIVND (reference sequence).

The J gene is TRBJ1-3, the V gene TRBV9; D is undetermined. The germline V and J ends were trimmed by 0 bases and 8 bases, with 12 bases remaining between them. The CDR3 sequence is 14 residues long. In germline, CDR1 is SGDLS, CDR2 YYNGEE. CDR3 bases: TGTGCCAGCAGCGTAGTGGCAAGTCGGGACACCATATATTTT. It yields the protein CASSVVASRDTIYF. Filled out from reference TRBV9 and TRBJ1-3, the complete variable domain reads DSGVTQTPKHLITATGQRVTLRCSPRSGDLSVYWYQQSLDQGLQFLIQYYNGEERAKGNILERFSAQQFPDLHSELNLSSLELGDSALYFCASSVVASRDTIYFGEGSWLTVV.

The chain links TRBV7-9 to TRBJ1-5; 9 bases are a match to TRBD1. This CDR3 contains 15 residues. The germline CDR1 and CDR2 sequences are SEHNR and FQNEAQ (reference sequence). The J segment lost 6 bases and the V segment lost 5 bases, leaving 8 bases of the junction unmatched. This CDR3 is CASSDGTGFGQPQHF. Written as DNA, the CDR3 is TGTGCCAGCAGCGACGGGACAGGGTTCGGTCAGCCCCAGCATTTT.

The rearrangement joins TRBV3-1 (or the pseudogene TRBV3-2) to TRBJ2-1; TRBD1 aligns across 7 bases. V gave up 2 bases and J gave up 9 bases; unmatched junction bases: 16. Germline V gene lookup returns CDR1 LGHDT and CDR2 YNNKEL (reference sequence). The CDR3 has 17 amino acids. This CDR3 reads CASSQKSFRGYGVEQFF. CDR3 bases: TGTGCCAGCAGCCAAAAGAGTTTCAGGGGGTATGGGGTTGAGCAGTTCTTC.

The chain recombines TRBV14 with TRBJ2-6, with D tentatively TRBD1 (5 bases). The CDR3 loop spans 15 amino acids. CDR1 SGHDN and CDR2 FVKESK come from the germline V gene. The V gene lost 3 bases and the J gene lost 2 bases, with 8 bases spanning the gap. In DNA form, the CDR3 reads TGTGCCAGCAGCCACGGCAGGGCTGGGGCCAACGTCCTGACTTTC. Translated: CASSHGRAGANVLTF.

This sequence joins TRBV6-5 and TRBJ1-2; 10 bases are a match to TRBD1. Trimming removed 2 bases from V and 4 bases from J; junction bases left unmatched: 1. Germline-derived CDR1 and CDR2 are MNHEY and SVGAGI. The CDR3 spans 14 residues. In nucleotides, the CDR3 is TGTGCCAGCAGTTACGGGACAGGGGTCTATGGCTACACCTTC. Translated, it gives CASSYGTGVYGYTF.

For this clone: Other DNA sequences in this specimen translate into the identical CDR3. The chain links TRBV28 to TRBJ1-2, with a possible D match to TRBD1 (5 bases). Between the trimmed V and J ends, which lost 4 bases and 4 bases, there was a span of 10 bases. This CDR3 has 13 amino acids. CDR1 and CDR2 (germline): MDHEN, SYDVKM. CDR3 DNA sequence: TGTGCCAGCAGTTCTGGGGGGGGCTATGGCTACACCTTC. Its protein is CASSSGGGYGYTF.

This clone was seen once. The J gene is TRBJ1-2, the V gene TRBV28; tentative D call: TRBD1 (6 bases). This CDR3 region has 12 residues. V lost 11 bases and J 7 bases, leaving 17 bases between the germline ends. Germline lookup yields CDR1 MDHEN and CDR2 SYDVKM. This chain's CDR3 is CACRAGAGGYTF. CDR3 DNA sequence: TGTGCCTGCCGGGCAGGGGCGGGTGGCTACACCTTC.

The rearrangement links TRBV27 to TRBJ2-7, with 8 bases fitting TRBD1. The CDR3 loop spans 15 amino acids. The V and J ends lost 5 bases and 7 bases, in that order; junction bases with no gene match: 13. Per the germline V gene, CDR1 is MNHEY and CDR2 is SMNVEV (reference sequence). The CDR3: CASSKLAGGLWEQYF. The CDR3 DNA reads TGTGCCAGCAGTAAACTGGCAGGGGGCTTGTGGGAGCAGTACTTC.

The CDR3 DNA is TGTGCCAGCAGAGTAACTACCTCCGGCGAGCAGTACTTC. Its translation is CASRVTTSGEQYF. The chain is built from TRBV27 and TRBJ2-7; D ambiguous. This CDR3 has 13 residues. Germline CDR1 MNHEY, CDR2 SMNVEV (reference sequence). V was cut by 6 bases and J by 6 bases, with 15 bases left in between.

The chain employs TRBV6-6 and TRBJ1-3; D is unclear. The CDR3 consists of 14 residues. Germline V gene lookup returns CDR1 MNHNY and CDR2 SVGAGI (reference sequence). V was shortened by 5 bases and J by 7 bases, with 15 bases between the two germline ends. The CDR3 DNA sequence: TGTGCCAGCAGTATGCCGGGAATGACCAACACCATATATTTT. Translating it yields CASSMPGMTNTIYF.

CDR3 amino acids: CATSRDSYSNQPQHF. The CDR3, as DNA: TGTGCCACCAGCAGAGATAGTTATAGCAATCAGCCCCAGCATTTT. This chain links TRBV15 with TRBJ1-5; D not certain. Trimming shortened V by 0 bases and J by 0 bases, and 6 bases separated the two germline ends. Germline loops: CDR1 LNHNV, CDR2 YYDKDF (reference sequence). CDR3 length: 15 residues.